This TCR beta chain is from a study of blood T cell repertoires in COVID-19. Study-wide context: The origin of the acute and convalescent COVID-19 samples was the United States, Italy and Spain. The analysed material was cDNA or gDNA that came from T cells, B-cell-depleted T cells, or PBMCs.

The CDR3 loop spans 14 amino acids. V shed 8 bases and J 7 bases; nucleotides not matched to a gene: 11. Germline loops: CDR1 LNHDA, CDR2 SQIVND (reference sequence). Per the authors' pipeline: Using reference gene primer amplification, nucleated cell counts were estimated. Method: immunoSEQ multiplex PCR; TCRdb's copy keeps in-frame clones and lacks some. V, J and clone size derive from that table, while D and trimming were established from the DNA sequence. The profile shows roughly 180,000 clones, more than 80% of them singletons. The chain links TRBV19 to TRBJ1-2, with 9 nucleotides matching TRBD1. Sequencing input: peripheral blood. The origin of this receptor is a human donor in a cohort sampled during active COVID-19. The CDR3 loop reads CASRPTGGTAGYTF. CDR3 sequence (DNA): TGTGCCAGTCGTCCGACAGGGGGGACGGCTGGCTACACCTTC.